This T cell receptor beta chain was profiled in a study of T cell responses to AZD1222 COVID-19 vaccine. Study as a whole: Pooled in the analysis were second doses at about 4 or about 12 weeks. Study-level results: Baseline serology detected seropositivity in only six or seven AZD1222 recipients.

The assay was immunoSEQ multiplex PCR, and TCRdb's table has in-frame clones only and misses some. The sample contains 100,000 to 150,000 clones, 85% to 95% of which appear only once. This clone appeared once. Its cognate antigen is unknown. The sequences come from peripheral blood, collected on day 0 of AZD1222 vaccination. The receptor was isolated from an adult in good health.

The CDR3 region has the DNA TGCAGCGTTGGAACCCCGGGGGACAATGAGCAGTTCTTC. This codes for CSVGTPGDNEQFF. The rearrangement links TRBV29-1 to TRBJ2-1; the D gene is possibly TRBD2 (6 bases). The ends were cut back, 4 bases at V and 5 bases at J, with 12 bases in the middle. Germline CDR1 and CDR2: SQVTM and ANQGSEA. This CDR3 contains 13 residues.